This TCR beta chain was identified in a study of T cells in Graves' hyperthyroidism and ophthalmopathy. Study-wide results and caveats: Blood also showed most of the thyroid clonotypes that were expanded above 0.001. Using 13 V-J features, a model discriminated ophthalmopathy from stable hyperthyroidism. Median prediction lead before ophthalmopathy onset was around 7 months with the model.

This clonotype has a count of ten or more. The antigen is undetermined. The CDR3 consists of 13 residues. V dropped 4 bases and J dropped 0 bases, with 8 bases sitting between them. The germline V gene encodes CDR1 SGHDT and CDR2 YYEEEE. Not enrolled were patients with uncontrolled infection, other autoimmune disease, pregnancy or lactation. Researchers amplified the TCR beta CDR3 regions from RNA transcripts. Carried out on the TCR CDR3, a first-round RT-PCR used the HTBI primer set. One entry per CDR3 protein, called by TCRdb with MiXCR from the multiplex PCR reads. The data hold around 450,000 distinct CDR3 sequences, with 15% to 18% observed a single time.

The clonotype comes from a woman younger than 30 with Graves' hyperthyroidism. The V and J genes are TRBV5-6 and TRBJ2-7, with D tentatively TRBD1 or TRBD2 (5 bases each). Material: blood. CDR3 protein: CASSRDLSYEQYF. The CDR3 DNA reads TGTGCCAGCAGCCGGGACCTCTCCTACGAGCAGTACTTC.